Shown below are 9 T cell receptor beta chains from a single sample sequenced in a study of T-cell reconstitution after alpha-beta-depleted transplantation in children. The TCRbeta library incorporated unique molecular identifiers. TCRdb reprocessed the PCR reads via MiXCR and lists one record per CDR3 protein. The data hold roughly 790,000 distinct CDR3 sequences, with roughly 16% observed a single time. This specimen was PBMCs, mostly from graft donor cells, taken 360 days after TCRalphabeta/CD19-depleted stem cell transplant. The receptors come from a male patient younger than 18 who had a stem cell transplant for acute lymphoblastic leukemia, so the T cells may come from the graft donor.

This chain uses TRBV7-3 with TRBJ2-6; D ambiguous. Germline-derived CDR1 and CDR2 are SGHTA and FQGTGA. V was trimmed by 3 bases and J by 0 bases, leaving 6 bases between them. This CDR3 comprises 15 residues. The CDR3 nucleotides read TGTGCCAGCAGCTTCATCCACTCTGGGGCCAACGTCCTGACTTTC. Translation: CASSFIHSGANVLTF. The full variable domain, rest sourced from reference TRBV7-3 and TRBJ2-6, is GAGVSQTPSNKVTEKGKYVELRCDPISGHTALYWYRQSLGQGPEFLIYFQGTGAADDSGLPNDRFFAVRPEGSVSTLKIQRTERGDSAVYLCASSFIHSGANVLTFGAGSRLTVL.

This clonotype was counted at least ten times. This chain links TRBV5-1 with TRBJ2-4; either TRBD1 or TRBD2 may fit D (6 bases each). CDR1 SGHRS and CDR2 YFSETQ come from the germline V gene. The CDR3 spans 15 residues. Trimming removed 1 base at V and 8 bases at J, with 16 bases between. The CDR3 DNA is TGCGCCAGCAGCTTGTGGAGGGGGGAGAGGGACATTCAGTACTTC. It yields the protein CASSLWRGERDIQYF.

The J gene is TRBJ1-3, the V gene TRBV29-1; the match to TRBD1 covers 7 bases. The germline gives CDR1 SQVTM, CDR2 ANQGSEA. CDR3 size: 17 residues. V trimming: 5 bases; J trimming: 0 bases; junction bases outside the gene matches: 13. The CDR3 loop reads CSVTTGLISLSGNTIYF. The CDR3 DNA follows: TGCAGCGTTACGACAGGGCTTATCTCCCTCTCTGGAAACACCATATATTTT.

This clonotype appeared many times. The rearrangement uses TRBV6-5 and TRBJ2-5; a weak D match, TRBD2 (6 bases). The V and J ends lost 3 bases and 4 bases respectively, with 15 bases between them. The CDR3 contains 15 residues. Germline CDR1 MNHEY, CDR2 SVGAGI. The CDR3 here is CASSYAGGSGETQYF. The CDR3 nucleotides read TGTGCCAGCAGTTATGCCGGGGGATCAGGAGAGACCCAGTACTTC.

The CDR3 reads CASSQDKGTGNTIYF. In nucleotides, the CDR3 is TGTGCCAGCAGCCAAGATAAGGGAACCGGAAACACCATATATTTT. The genes are TRBV3-1 and TRBJ1-3; D gene uncertain. V lost 0 bases, J lost 4 bases, and 10 bases lay in between. The V gene's germline CDR1 is LGHDT and CDR2 YNNKEL (reference sequence). The CDR3 spans 15 residues.

The sample holds a few counts of this clonotype. This chain uses TRBV5-1 with TRBJ1-4, with D maybe TRBD1 (6 bases). The CDR3 extends over 16 amino acids. Germline lookup yields CDR1 SGHRS and CDR2 YFSETQ. Deletions cut 0 bases from V and 5 bases from J, with 14 bases between. Here the CDR3 DNA reads TGCGCCAGCAGCTTGGCCCCGACAGGACGGAATGAAAAACTGTTTTTT. This sequence encodes CASSLAPTGRNEKLFF.

This clonotype was detected only a few times. The CDR3 DNA sequence: TGCGCCAGCAGTGAATTTCCCGGGGCCAAAAACATTCAGTACTTC. As protein: CASSEFPGAKNIQYF. The chain joins TRBV10-2 to TRBJ2-4, with D unresolved. This CDR3 has 15 residues. In germline, CDR1 is WSHSY, CDR2 SAAADI. V lost 3 bases and J 1 base, leaving 10 bases between the germline ends.

This clonotype has just a few counts. The CDR3 reads CASSLHGTSGNGIQYF. DNA of the CDR3: TGCGCCAGCAGCCTTCATGGGACTAGCGGGAATGGCATTCAGTACTTC. The J gene is TRBJ2-4, the V gene TRBV4-1; 13 nucleotides match TRBD2. The CDR3 has 16 residues. V gave up 4 bases and J gave up 9 bases; unmatched junction bases: 9. The germline CDR1 and CDR2 sequences are MGHRA and YSYEKL.

The V call is TRBV20-1, the J call TRBJ2-1; 8 bases map to TRBD1. This CDR3 region has 12 residues. With 4 bases clipped from V and 8 bases from J, the junction kept 4 bases outside the gene matches. Germline V gene sequence: CDR1 DFQATT, CDR2 SNEGSKA (reference sequence). The CDR3 DNA sequence: TGCAGTGCTATTCAGACAGGGGATGAGCAGTTCTTC. Translated: CSAIQTGDEQFF.